Below are 27 T cell receptor beta chains sequenced from a single sample in a study of control samples from healthy donors and cancer patients. TCRdb's copy holds only in-frame clones and misses some; the assay was immunoSEQ multiplex PCR. Here the sample spans 90,000 to 150,000 clones, 88% being singletons. Material for sequencing was blood. Receptors originate from a middle-aged man in good health.

V and J are TRBV7-3 and TRBJ1-4, with D tentatively TRBD1 (5 bases). Per germline, CDR1 SGHTA and CDR2 FQGTGA. CDR3 length: 12 amino acids. V dropped 5 bases and J dropped 8 bases, with 9 bases sitting between them. CDR3 residues: CASSPGREKLFF. CDR3 in DNA: TGTGCCAGCAGCCCAGGGAGGGAAAAACTGTTTTTT.

The chain uses TRBV5-6 and TRBJ1-3; no reliable D call. The CDR3 loop spans 15 amino acids. The ends were cut back, 2 bases at V and 0 bases at J, with 9 bases in the middle. Germline lookup yields CDR1 SGHDT and CDR2 YYEEEE. CDR3 protein: CASSFRANSGNTIYF. CDR3 DNA sequence: TGTGCCAGCAGCTTTAGGGCCAACTCTGGAAACACCATATATTTT. Drawing the rest from reference TRBV5-6 and TRBJ1-3, the complete variable domain is DAGVTQSPTHLIKTRGQQVTLRCSPKSGHDTVSWYQQALGQGPQFIFQYYEEEERQRGNFPDRFSGHQFPNYSSELNVNALLLGDSALYLCASSFRANSGNTIYFGEGSWLTVV.

The rearrangement uses TRBV3-1 (or the pseudogene TRBV3-2) and TRBJ2-6; TRBD2 might be the D (7 bases). Germline assignment: CDR1 LGHDT and CDR2 YNNKEL (reference sequence). The V and J ends lost 2 bases and 4 bases respectively, with 15 bases between them. The CDR3 has 17 amino acids. CDR3 sequence reads: CASSQLGRGAGANVLTF. Written as DNA, the CDR3 is TGTGCCAGCAGCCAACTCGGACGGGGGGCCGGGGCCAACGTCCTGACTTTC.

The gene calls are TRBV15 and TRBJ2-3; perhaps TRBD2 as D (5 bases). The V gene's germline CDR1 is LNHNV and CDR2 YYDKDF (reference sequence). This CDR3 comprises 16 residues. The V end was cut by 1 base, the J end by 4 bases, with 15 bases between. CDR3 residues: CATSRASGIAPDTQYF. Here the CDR3 DNA reads TGTGCCACCAGCAGAGCCTCGGGGATCGCCCCAGATACGCAGTATTTT.

The rearrangement uses TRBV29-1 and TRBJ1-1; no definite D call. V lost 4 bases to trimming and J lost 2 bases, with 8 bases between them. From germline, CDR1 is SQVTM and CDR2 ANQGSEA. CDR3 size: 12 residues. The CDR3 sequence: CSVAESNTEAFF. CDR3 coding DNA: TGCAGCGTTGCAGAAAGTAACACTGAAGCTTTCTTT.

V is TRBV5-4 and J is TRBJ2-1; D gene uncertain. This CDR3 comprises 15 residues. CDR1 SGHNT and CDR2 YYREEE come from the germline V gene (reference sequence). V dropped 0 bases and J dropped 1 base, with 8 bases sitting between them. CDR3 sequence reads: CASSLVLGSYNEQFF. In DNA form, the CDR3 reads TGTGCCAGCAGCTTGGTTCTAGGGTCCTACAATGAGCAGTTCTTC. The full variable domain, its missing parts supplied by reference TRBV5-4 and TRBJ2-1, is ETGVTQSPTHLIKTRGQQVTLRCSSQSGHNTVSWYQQALGQGPQFIFQYYREEENGRGNFPPRFSGLQFPNYSSELNVNALELDDSALYLCASSLVLGSYNEQFFGPGTRLTVL.

V usage is TRBV4-3 and J usage is TRBJ2-5, with D perhaps given as TRBD1 or TRBD2 (7 bases each). CDR1 and CDR2 from the germline V gene are LGHNA and YSLEER. This CDR3 spans 16 amino acids. Trimming cost V 0 bases and J 5 bases, with 16 bases left between them. CDR3 residues: CASSQEGARGGETQYF. For the CDR3, the DNA is TGCGCCAGCAGCCAAGAAGGGGCCAGGGGGGGCGAGACCCAGTACTTC.

V gene TRBV28 combines with J gene TRBJ1-2; tentative D call: TRBD1 (6 bases). This CDR3 has 16 residues. V shed 3 bases and J shed 2 bases, with 16 bases lying between them. Germline V CDR1 and CDR2: MDHEN, SYDVKM. The CDR3: CASSFLYVGGNYGYTF. The DNA for the CDR3 is TGTGCCAGCAGTTTCCTCTATGTGGGGGGCAACTATGGCTACACCTTC.

The rearrangement uses TRBV6-5 and TRBJ2-5, with 10 nucleotides matching TRBD1. Trimming took 3 bases from V and 7 from J; bases not matched to a gene: 2. Per the germline V gene, CDR1 is MNHEY and CDR2 is SVGAGI. This CDR3 is built from 13 residues. The CDR3 DNA sequence: TGTGCCAGCAGTTATGGACAGGGGGGGACCCAGTACTTC. Amino acid sequence: CASSYGQGGTQYF.

The chain carries TRBV27 and TRBJ1-6, with TRBD1 matching 8 bases. Germline V gene sequence: CDR1 MNHEY, CDR2 SMNVEV (reference sequence). Germline trimming cut 0 bases from V and 13 bases from J; bases unmatched to any gene: 5. The CDR3 totals 14 residues. For the CDR3, the DNA is TGTGCCAGCAGTTTATCGGTGACAGGGGCCCCCCTCCACTTT. It translates to CASSLSVTGAPLHF.

The chain recombines TRBV7-8 with TRBJ1-2; no definite D call. Looked up from germline, CDR1 is SGHVS and CDR2 is FQNEAQ. The CDR3 sequence is 13 residues long. Trimming cost V 1 base and J 0 bases, with 3 bases left between them. The CDR3 DNA sequence: TGTGCCAGCAGCTTAGTCGCTAACTATGGCTACACCTTC. As protein: CASSLVANYGYTF.

The chain has TRBV6-5 and TRBJ1-2; possibly TRBD1 for D (5 bases). Trimming removed 5 bases from V and 7 bases from J, with 14 bases in between. The CDR3 runs to 13 residues. Per the germline V gene, CDR1 is MNHEY and CDR2 is SVGAGI. CDR3 residues: CASSTSGMGGYTF. The CDR3 DNA is TGTGCCAGCAGTACCTCAGGGATGGGTGGCTACACCTTC.

This chain uses TRBV30 with TRBJ2-2; TRBD1 might be the D (6 bases). Germline V gene lookup returns CDR1 GTSNPN and CDR2 SVGIG (reference sequence). This CDR3 has 14 residues. The V gene lost 6 bases and the J gene lost 1 base, with 12 bases spanning the gap. This CDR3 is CACHRDKNTGELFF. The DNA of the CDR3 is TGTGCCTGTCACCGGGACAAGAACACCGGGGAGCTGTTTTTT.

CDR3 loop: CASSSDREAEAFF. For the CDR3, the DNA is TGTGCCAGCAGCTCTGACAGGGAGGCTGAAGCTTTCTTT. The rearrangement links TRBV7-9 to TRBJ1-1; 7 positions match TRBD1. J lost 6 bases, V lost 4 bases, and 5 bases had no gene match. Germline V lookup: CDR1 SEHNR, CDR2 FQNEAQ (reference sequence). The CDR3 has 13 amino acids.

A remark on this clone: Mismatch with germline at one junction end may stem from a read error. The chain uses TRBV6-4 and TRBJ2-6, with D possibly being TRBD2 (5 bases). Germline-derived CDR1 and CDR2 are MRHNA and SNTAGT. The CDR3 is 17 residues long. Here the CDR3 DNA reads TGTGCCAGCAGTAACTCCGGGAAGTCCACTGGGGCCAACGTCCTGACTTTC. Residues: CASSNSGKSTGANVLTF.

This clone came up a few times. The chain employs TRBV5-8 and TRBJ1-2; D not resolved. The V and J ends lost 0 bases and 0 bases respectively, with 9 bases between them. This CDR3 contains 15 residues. The germline V gene has CDR1 SGHTS and CDR2 YDEGEE. The CDR3 DNA follows: TGTGCCAGCAGCTTGGAGCCAGGAGCTAACTATGGCTACACCTTC. Translating it yields CASSLEPGANYGYTF.

This clone appeared a single time. The gene calls are TRBV3-1 (or the pseudogene TRBV3-2) and TRBJ1-6; D may be TRBD1 (6 bases). CDR1 is LGHDT and CDR2 is YNNKEL in the germline V gene (reference sequence). The CDR3 is 18 residues long. V lost 1 base and J 4 bases, leaving 17 bases between the germline ends. Here the CDR3 reads CASSQARGAGRYNSPLHF. The CDR3 DNA is TGTGCCAGCAGCCAAGCTCGGGGGGCGGGACGGTATAATTCACCCCTCCACTTT.

This chain links TRBV19 with TRBJ1-4; TRBD1 matches at 12 bases. Germline CDR1 reads LNHDA; CDR2 reads SQIVND (reference sequence). The CDR3 covers 15 residues. V lost 5 bases and J lost 8; bases outside the gene matches: 6. The CDR3 coding sequence is TGTGCCAGTAGTCGGGACAGGGGGCAACGGGAAAAACTGTTTTTT. Amino acid sequence: CASSRDRGQREKLFF.

This rearrangement joins TRBV6-1 to TRBJ2-7, with D unresolved. Trimming took 3 bases from V and 4 from J, leaving 4 bases between them. Germline CDR1 is MNHNS and CDR2 is SASEGT. The CDR3 runs to 11 residues. The CDR3 reads CASSDLYEQYF. DNA for the CDR3: TGTGCCAGCAGTGATCTATACGAGCAGTACTTC.

V is TRBV29-1 and J is TRBJ1-1; D is perhaps TRBD1 (5 bases). V dropped 3 bases and J dropped 3 bases, with 17 bases sitting between them. This CDR3 spans 15 amino acids. Germline V gene data show CDR1 as SQVTM and CDR2 as ANQGSEA. The CDR3 is CSVDTTRSGHTEAFF. CDR3 nucleotide sequence: TGCAGCGTTGACACGACCCGGTCAGGGCACACTGAAGCTTTCTTT.

The chain links TRBV4-2 to TRBJ2-6; the D is unclear. Germline CDR1 and CDR2: LGHNA and YNFKEQ. The CDR3 has 16 residues. The germline V and J ends were trimmed by 1 base and 0 bases, with 7 bases remaining between them. CDR3 sequence (DNA): TGTGCCAGCAGCCAAGGTTTGACCTCTGGGGCCAACGTCCTGACTTTC. Protein: CASSQGLTSGANVLTF.

This chain uses TRBV18 with TRBJ2-5; possibly TRBD2 for D (5 bases). Germline-derived CDR1 and CDR2 are KGHSH and LQKENI. CDR3 size: 16 residues. Trimming removed 6 bases at V and 4 bases at J, with 21 bases between. The CDR3 coding sequence is TGTGCCAGCTCCCCGGGCCGTTCCGACGCGGGAGAGACCCAGTACTTC. Amino acids: CASSPGRSDAGETQYF.

The V gene is TRBV15, the J gene TRBJ1-2; TRBD1 is a possible D gene (5 bases). Germline loops: CDR1 LNHNV, CDR2 YYDKDF (reference sequence). Trimming cost V 3 bases and J 1 base, with 6 bases left between them. This CDR3 contains 13 residues. CDR3 residues: CATSRGHNYGYTF. In DNA form, the CDR3 reads TGTGCCACCAGCAGGGGGCATAACTATGGCTACACCTTC.

V usage is TRBV6-5 and J usage is TRBJ2-5, with TRBD1 matching 11 bases. Unmatched junction bases numbered 4, after V lost 2 bases and J lost 5 bases. This CDR3 contains 15 residues. The germline CDR1 and CDR2 sequences are MNHEY and SVGAGI. The CDR3 spells CASSYGTGGSETQYF. Written as DNA, the CDR3 is TGTGCCAGCAGTTACGGGACAGGGGGGAGTGAGACCCAGTACTTC.

CDR3 residues: CASSIDVRNQPQHF. CDR3 nucleotide sequence: TGTGCCAGTAGTATAGATGTCAGAAATCAGCCCCAGCATTTT. The chain is built from TRBV19 and TRBJ1-5; D is uncertain. The CDR3 consists of 14 residues. Germline loops: CDR1 LNHDA, CDR2 SQIVND (reference sequence). V lost 0 bases to trimming and J lost 4 bases, with 7 bases between them.

The chain is built from TRBV25-1 and TRBJ1-1; D is ambiguous. Looked up from germline, CDR1 is MGHDK and CDR2 is SYGVNS. Trimming cost V 7 bases and J 1 base, with 13 bases left between them. The CDR3 extends over 14 amino acids. The CDR3 DNA is TGTGCCAGCATGCCTCGGAAAAGGAACACTGAAGCTTTCTTT. It is translated as CASMPRKRNTEAFF. Full variable domain (missing parts from reference TRBV25-1 and TRBJ1-1): EADIYQTPRYLVIGTGKKITLECSQTMGHDKMYWYQQDPGMELHLIHYSYGVNSTEKGDLSSESTVSRIRTEHFPLTLESARPSHTSQYLCASMPRKRNTEAFFGQGTRLTVV.

The chain joins TRBV7-9 to TRBJ1-6; D unclear. CDR1 and CDR2 from the germline V gene are SEHNR and FQNEAQ (reference sequence). CDR3 length: 15 amino acids. Trimming took off 6 bases at V and 0 bases at J, with 9 bases between the two ends. The CDR3 coding sequence is TGTGCCAGCAGGGACGGAGGCTCCTATAATTCACCCCTCCACTTT. Protein product: CASRDGGSYNSPLHF.